The 29 T cell receptor beta chains reported below all come from one sample, sequenced in a study of blood T cell repertoires in COVID-19. Profiling relied on immunoSEQ multiplex PCR, and the TCRdb table lists in-frame clones only, not all of them. The profile shows under 200,000 clones, roughly 80% of them singletons. Sequencing used peripheral blood. These receptors were collected from a woman older than 75 with COVID-19, enrolled during active disease.

J is TRBJ2-1 and V is TRBV18, with D possibly TRBD2 on 6 matching bases. V was trimmed by 4 bases and J by 5 bases, leaving 9 bases between them. The CDR3 is made up of 13 amino acids. The germline CDR1 and CDR2 sequences are KGHSH and LQKENI. The CDR3 nucleotides are TGTGCCAGCTCACGGGGGGTCAACAATGAGCAGTTCTTC. This encodes CASSRGVNNEQFF.

J is TRBJ2-7 and V is TRBV11-2, with TRBD2 matching 7 bases. Germline CDR1 is SGHAT and CDR2 is FQNNGV. V gave up 5 bases and J gave up 5 bases; unmatched junction bases: 9. The CDR3 covers 14 residues. The CDR3 reads CASSNRGAGDEQYF. In DNA, the CDR3 is TGTGCCAGCAGCAACCGAGGGGCGGGGGACGAGCAGTACTTC. Combining the CDR3 with reference TRBV11-2 and TRBJ2-7 gives the whole variable domain EAGVAQSPRYKIIEKRQSVAFWCNPISGHATLYWYQQILGQGPKLLIQFQNNGVVDDSQLPKDRFSAERLKGVDSTLKIQPAKLEDSAVYLCASSNRGAGDEQYFGPGTRLTVT.

The chain couples TRBV3-1 (or the pseudogene TRBV3-2) to TRBJ2-3, with D possibly TRBD2 on 5 matching bases. V lost 1 base, J lost 5 bases, and 13 bases lay in between. Looked up from germline, CDR1 is LGHDT and CDR2 is YNNKEL (reference sequence). The CDR3 has 15 amino acids. CDR3 loop: CASSQGLAVGDTQYF. The CDR3 nucleotides are TGTGCCAGCAGCCAAGGGCTAGCCGTCGGAGATACGCAGTATTTT.

This chain links TRBV28 with TRBJ2-2, with D hard to call. Germline loops: CDR1 MDHEN, CDR2 SYDVKM. V dropped 7 bases and J dropped 0 bases, with 12 bases sitting between them. This CDR3 has 15 amino acids. The DNA of the CDR3 is TGTGCCAGCATAACCGGCGGCGCGAACACCGGGGAGCTGTTTTTT. Translating gives CASITGGANTGELFF.

V gene TRBV7-9 combines with J gene TRBJ1-2, with no clear D. Germline V lookup: CDR1 SEHNR, CDR2 FQNEAQ (reference sequence). Trimming took off 1 base at V and 7 bases at J, with 10 bases between the two ends. The CDR3 is 13 amino acids. CDR3 in amino acids: CASSLDPGSGYTF. The CDR3 DNA follows: TGTGCCAGCAGCTTAGACCCAGGAAGTGGCTACACCTTC. The full variable domain, in which reference TRBV7-9 and TRBJ1-2 provide the parts outside the CDR3, is DTGVSQNPRHKITKRGQNVTFRCDPISEHNRLYWYRQTLGQGPEFLTYFQNEAQLEKSRLLSDRFSAERPKGSFSTLEIQRTEQGDSAMYLCASSLDPGSGYTFGSGTRLTVV.

The chain employs TRBV9 and TRBJ1-4, with D uncertain. The V gene lost 0 bases and the J gene lost 5 bases, with 5 bases spanning the gap. Looked up from germline, CDR1 is SGDLS and CDR2 is YYNGEE. There are 13 residues in the CDR3. The CDR3 region is CASSVAGNEKLFF. CDR3 nucleotides: TGTGCCAGCAGCGTAGCCGGGAATGAAAAACTGTTTTTT.

The chain carries TRBV2 and TRBJ2-1; D possibly corresponds to TRBD2 (5 bases). V dropped 6 bases and J dropped 0 bases, with 15 bases sitting between them. Germline CDR1 reads SNHLY; CDR2 reads FYNNEI. The CDR3 length is 16 residues. Here the CDR3 reads CASSGSGQISYNEQFF. In nucleotides, the CDR3 is TGTGCCAGCAGCGGCAGCGGCCAAATCTCCTACAATGAGCAGTTCTTC.

V and J are TRBV6-5 and TRBJ2-7; 9 bases align to TRBD1. The J segment lost 3 bases and the V segment lost 10 bases, leaving 4 bases of the junction unmatched. Germline V CDR1 and CDR2: MNHEY, SVGAGI. This CDR3 has 12 residues. The CDR3 region has the DNA TGTGCCATTACAGGGGGCGGCTACGAGCAGTACTTC. This translates into CAITGGGYEQYF.

The V call is TRBV14, the J call TRBJ1-1; D gene uncertain. Germline-derived CDR1 and CDR2 are SGHDN and FVKESK. V lost 6 bases, J lost 3 bases, and 5 bases lay in between. CDR3 size: 11 residues. CDR3 in amino acids: CASSQYTEAFF. For the CDR3, the DNA is TGTGCCAGCAGTCAGTACACTGAAGCTTTCTTT.

The chain joins TRBV20-1 to TRBJ2-5; D ambiguous. In germline, CDR1 is DFQATT, CDR2 SNEGSKA (reference sequence). Trimming removed 7 bases from V and 2 bases from J, with 5 bases in between. The CDR3 contains 10 residues. The DNA of the CDR3 is TGCAGTGGGGCTCAAGAGACCCAGTACTTC. Encoded protein: CSGAQETQYF.

The chain is built from TRBV2 and TRBJ2-5; tentatively, D is TRBD2 (5 bases). The V end was cut by 4 bases, the J end by 5 bases, with 8 bases between. CDR1 is SNHLY and CDR2 is FYNNEI in the germline V gene. This CDR3 comprises 12 residues. CDR3 in amino acids: CASSGGWETQYF. DNA of the CDR3: TGTGCCAGCAGTGGAGGGTGGGAGACCCAGTACTTC.

The CDR3 nucleotides are TGTGCCAGCAGCTCGGGAGCTGGGGTAGCCCAGCATTTT. Its protein is CASSSGAGVAQHF. The chain links TRBV7-9 to TRBJ1-5; D gene uncertain. Trimming shortened V by 4 bases and J by 11 bases, and 15 bases separated the two germline ends. The length of the CDR3 is 13 residues. CDR1 and CDR2 (germline): SEHNR, FQNEAQ (reference sequence).

The rearrangement joins TRBV2 to TRBJ1-3; 7 bases match TRBD1. Germline V CDR1 and CDR2: SNHLY, FYNNEI. There are 16 residues in the CDR3. Trimming removed 6 bases from V and 3 bases from J; junction bases left unmatched: 11. The CDR3 here is CASRFSGGLGGNTIYF. In DNA, the CDR3 is TGTGCCAGCAGGTTCTCAGGGGGGCTCGGTGGAAACACCATATATTTT.

This sequence joins TRBV24-1 and TRBJ2-3; TRBD1 matches 7 bases. CDR1 is KGHDR and CDR2 is SFDVKD in the germline V gene. With V trimmed by 3 bases and J by 4 bases, 6 bases remained unmatched. The CDR3 is 15 residues long. Written as DNA, the CDR3 is TGTGCCACCAGTGATCCGAGACAGGGAGCAGATACGCAGTATTTT. Protein sequence: CATSDPRQGADTQYF.

This clone was seen more than once but under ten times. The rearrangement uses TRBV18 and TRBJ2-2; 8 bases are a match to TRBD2. The CDR3 is 16 amino acids. Unmatched junction bases numbered 6, after V lost 0 bases and J lost 6 bases. CDR1 KGHSH and CDR2 LQKENI come from the germline V gene. The CDR3 is CASSPPAGGKAGELFF. The CDR3 DNA sequence: TGTGCCAGCTCACCACCCGCGGGGGGCAAGGCCGGGGAGCTGTTTTTT.

This clone appeared once. The chain employs TRBV24-1 and TRBJ2-1; D is ambiguous. The CDR3 runs 14 residues. V dropped 1 base and J dropped 9 bases, with 12 bases sitting between them. The germline V gene has CDR1 KGHDR and CDR2 SFDVKD. In nucleotides, the CDR3 is TGTGCCACCAGTGATTTAGCTGGCTCGGGTGAGCAGTTCTTC. Its translation: CATSDLAGSGEQFF.

V is TRBV2 and J is TRBJ2-5; 9 bases fit TRBD2. The CDR3 sequence is 17 residues long. The germline gives CDR1 SNHLY, CDR2 FYNNEI. Trimming removed 6 bases from V and 0 bases from J; junction bases left unmatched: 11. CDR3 sequence: CASRWREGPSYQETQYF. In DNA form, the CDR3 reads TGTGCCAGCAGGTGGCGGGAGGGCCCCTCGTACCAAGAGACCCAGTACTTC.

V and J are TRBV15 and TRBJ1-3; D is perhaps TRBD1 (5 bases). This CDR3 comprises 15 residues. Between the trimmed V and J ends, which lost 1 base and 2 bases, there was a span of 9 bases. Germline lookup yields CDR1 LNHNV and CDR2 YYDKDF (reference sequence). The CDR3 sequence: CATSRGRRAGNTIYF. The DNA of the CDR3 is TGTGCCACCAGCAGAGGGCGCAGGGCTGGAAACACCATATATTTT.

Points on this clone: The sample carries other DNA sequences with the same CDR3. The chain couples TRBV14 to TRBJ1-6, with TRBD1 as a possible D gene (5 bases). The ends were cut back, 1 base at V and 7 bases at J, with 14 bases in the middle. There are 16 residues in the CDR3. Looked up from germline, CDR1 is SGHDN and CDR2 is FVKESK. The DNA for the CDR3 is TGTGCCAGCAGCCAAGCCCAGGGTTTTTACAATTCACCCCTCCACTTT. Protein product: CASSQAQGFYNSPLHF. Full variable domain (rest looked up from reference TRBV14 and TRBJ1-6): EAGVTQFPSHSVIEKGQTVTLRCDPISGHDNLYWYRRVMGKEIKFLLHFVKESKQDESGMPNNRFLAERTGGTYSTLKVQPAELEDSGVYFCASSQAQGFYNSPLHFGNGTRLTVT.

The V gene is TRBV3-1 (or the pseudogene TRBV3-2), the J gene TRBJ2-3; tentatively, D is TRBD2 (6 bases). This CDR3 contains 15 residues. CDR1 LGHDT and CDR2 YNNKEL come from the germline V gene (reference sequence). The V and J ends lost 1 base and 2 bases respectively, with 10 bases between them. CDR3 bases: TGTGCCAGCAGCCAAGTGGGAGGAGACACAGATACGCAGTATTTT. Its protein is CASSQVGGDTDTQYF.

V gene TRBV9 combines with J gene TRBJ2-3; D is perhaps TRBD2 (6 bases). This CDR3 is 15 amino acids long. The V gene's germline CDR1 is SGDLS and CDR2 YYNGEE. V dropped 0 bases and J dropped 4 bases, with 12 bases sitting between them. CDR3 sequence reads: CASSVGGRSADTQYF. The CDR3 DNA follows: TGTGCCAGCAGCGTAGGAGGGAGGTCGGCAGATACGCAGTATTTT.

This chain connects TRBV5-5 to TRBJ2-7, with a weak D call TRBD2 (6 bases). The CDR3 totals 15 residues. CDR1 SGHKS and CDR2 YYEKEE come from the germline V gene (reference sequence). With 5 bases removed from V and 7 bases from J, the gap between germline ends came to 22 bases. The CDR3 coding sequence is TGTGCCAGCAGTTGGGGTGGTGGGAGGCCAGGGGAGCAGTACTTC. Translated, it gives CASSWGGGRPGEQYF.

This rearrangement joins TRBV28 to TRBJ1-1; D unresolved. Between the trimmed V and J ends, which lost 6 bases and 6 bases, there was a span of 17 bases. Looked up from germline, CDR1 is MDHEN and CDR2 is SYDVKM. This CDR3 has 14 residues. The CDR3: CASSPPQRAAEAFF. CDR3 nucleotides: TGTGCCAGCAGCCCCCCCCAGAGGGCCGCTGAAGCTTTCTTT.

V and J are TRBV9 and TRBJ1-4; TRBD1 aligns across 7 bases. Looked up from germline, CDR1 is SGDLS and CDR2 is YYNGEE. This CDR3 is built from 19 residues. Losses at the gene ends were 3 bases for V and 4 bases for J; bases not matched to a gene: 18. This chain's CDR3 is CASSGGGPSLTGFNEKLFF. DNA of the CDR3: TGTGCCAGCAGCGGTGGTGGCCCCTCCTTGACAGGGTTTAATGAAAAACTGTTTTTT.

The table lists this clone with a count of one. This chain joins TRBV28 and TRBJ1-4, with D possibly being TRBD1 (5 bases). The ends were cut back, 7 bases at V and 0 bases at J, with 9 bases in the middle. Germline assignment: CDR1 MDHEN and CDR2 SYDVKM. The CDR3 contains 14 residues. The CDR3 DNA follows: TGTGCCAGCATGACAGCCGCAACTAATGAAAAACTGTTTTTT. Its protein product is CASMTAATNEKLFF.

The chain uses TRBV19 and TRBJ1-4; D not certain. V was clipped by 6 bases and J by 0 bases, with 14 bases between them. Germline loops: CDR1 LNHDA, CDR2 SQIVND (reference sequence). The CDR3 runs 16 residues. The CDR3 DNA reads as TGTGCCAGTAGCCCCCCCCGGGGTGCAACTAATGAAAAACTGTTTTTT. Amino acid sequence: CASSPPRGATNEKLFF.

V is TRBV5-6 and J is TRBJ1-4; D is possibly TRBD1 (5 bases). Germline CDR1 is SGHDT and CDR2 is YYEEEE. Trimming removed 6 bases at V and 4 bases at J, with 16 bases between. This CDR3 region has 15 residues. The CDR3 DNA follows: TGTGCCAGCAAGCCGACGGGGGGAAGTAATGAAAAACTGTTTTTT. Amino acid sequence: CASKPTGGSNEKLFF.

This clone was found once. This chain joins TRBV5-1 and TRBJ2-2; D might be TRBD1 (5 bases). The V gene's germline CDR1 is SGHRS and CDR2 YFSETQ. The CDR3 spans 14 residues. With 4 bases removed from V and 4 bases from J, the gap between germline ends came to 11 bases. CDR3 nucleotides: TGCGCCAGCAGCCCAGACAGACGCACCGGGGAGCTGTTTTTT. It is translated as CASSPDRRTGELFF.

V and J are TRBV9 and TRBJ2-1; TRBD1 matches at 11 bases. Looked up from germline, CDR1 is SGDLS and CDR2 is YYNGEE. The CDR3 has 14 residues. With 7 bases clipped from V and 8 bases from J, the junction kept 8 bases outside the gene matches. In nucleotides, the CDR3 is TGTGCCAGCGCTCCGGGACAGGGGGTCGATGAGCAGTTCTTC. Protein sequence: CASAPGQGVDEQFF.